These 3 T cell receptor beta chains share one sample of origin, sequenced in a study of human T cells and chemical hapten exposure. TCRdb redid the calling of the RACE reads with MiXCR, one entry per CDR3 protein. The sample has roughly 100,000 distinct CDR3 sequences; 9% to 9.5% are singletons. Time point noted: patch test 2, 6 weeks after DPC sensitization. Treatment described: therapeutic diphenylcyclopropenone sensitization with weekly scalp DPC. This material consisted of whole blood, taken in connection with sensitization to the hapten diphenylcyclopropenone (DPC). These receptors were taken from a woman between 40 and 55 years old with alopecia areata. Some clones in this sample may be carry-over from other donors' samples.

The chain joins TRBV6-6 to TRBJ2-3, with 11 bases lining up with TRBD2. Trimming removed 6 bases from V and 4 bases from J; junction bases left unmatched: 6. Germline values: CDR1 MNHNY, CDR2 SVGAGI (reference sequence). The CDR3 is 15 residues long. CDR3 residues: CASRKLAGDSDTQYF. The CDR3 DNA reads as TGTGCCAGCAGGAAACTAGCGGGAGACTCAGATACGCAGTATTTT.

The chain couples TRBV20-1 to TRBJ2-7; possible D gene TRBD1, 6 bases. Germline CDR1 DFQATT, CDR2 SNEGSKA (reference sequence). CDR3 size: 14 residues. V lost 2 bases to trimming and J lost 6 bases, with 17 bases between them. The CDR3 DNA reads TGCAGTGCTAGATGGGGTCAGGGGCGCGGCGAGCAGTACTTC. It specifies CSARWGQGRGEQYF.

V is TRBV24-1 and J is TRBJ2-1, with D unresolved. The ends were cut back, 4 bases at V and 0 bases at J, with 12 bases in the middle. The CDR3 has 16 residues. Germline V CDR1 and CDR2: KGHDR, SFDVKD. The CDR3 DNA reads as TGTGCCACCAGTGACTCCGACACCTTCTCCTACAATGAGCAGTTCTTC. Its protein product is CATSDSDTFSYNEQFF.